The sequence of this T cell receptor beta chain was determined in a study of blood T cell repertoires in COVID-19. Per the study methods: From reference gene primer amplification, estimates of nucleated cell counts were derived. Method: immunoSEQ multiplex PCR; TCRdb's copy keeps in-frame clones and lacks some. D and trimming were read from the DNA, whereas the V and J calls and clone size are those reported in that table. The repertoire holds approximately 40,000 clones, with about 90% as singletons. The V gene's germline CDR1 is SGHRS and CDR2 YFSETQ. The CDR3 runs 15 residues. Trimming removed 0 bases at V and 2 bases at J, with 8 bases between.

The chain couples TRBV5-1 to TRBJ2-2; D not resolved. Sequenced: peripheral blood. The sequence came from a man aged 60 to 69 with acute or convalescent COVID-19. Here the CDR3 reads CASSLDGRNTGELFF. The DNA for the CDR3 is TGCGCCAGCAGCTTGGATGGCCGCAACACCGGGGAGCTGTTTTTT.